Shown below are 15 T cell receptor beta chains from a single sample sequenced in a study of CXCR3-negative and CXCR3-positive naive CD8 T cells. Preparation of TRB cDNA libraries relied on 5' RACE carrying UMI labels. TCRdb reprocessed the 5' RACE reads, keeping one entry per CDR3 protein, no DNA. The sample totals under 150,000 distinct CDR3 sequences. The antigens for these receptors are not known. General observations from the study: CXCR3-positive naive cells carried more hydrophobic TRB CDR3s than CXCR3-negative naive cells did.

The sample was naive CXCR3+ CD8+ T cells from blood. Subset of the sample: CD45RO-CCR7+CD27+CD95- naive CD8+ T cells expressing CXCR3 (TNR3+). These receptors were taken from a human donor in good health. Some clones in this sample may be carry-over from other donors' samples.

J is TRBJ1-1 and V is TRBV20-1. The CDR3 loop spans 13 amino acids. Per germline, CDR1 DFQATT and CDR2 SNEGSKA (reference sequence). This chain's CDR3 is CSASITENTEAFF.

The chain joins TRBV28 to TRBJ2-2; with no DNA, the TCRdb D assignment of TRBD1 cannot be verified. This CDR3 region has 16 residues. CDR1 is MDHEN, CDR2 SYDVKM, per germline. The CDR3 reads CASSFRGAWGTGELFF.

The CDR3 loop is CASSSVATEAFF. The V and J genes are TRBV6-2 or TRBV6-3 and TRBJ1-1. Germline V gives CDR1 MNHEY, CDR2 SVGEGT. The CDR3 is made up of 12 amino acids.

The chain has TRBV29-1 and TRBJ2-7; TCRdb selects TRBD1, and the lack of DNA leaves this call unchecked. The CDR3 extends over 12 amino acids. Germline V CDR1 and CDR2: SQVTM, ANQGSEA. The CDR3 reads CSGSGGRGEQYF.

V is TRBV9 and J is TRBJ2-7. CDR3 length: 16 amino acids. Germline V gives CDR1 SGDLS, CDR2 YYNGEE. The CDR3 sequence: CASSVTFAELPYEQYF.

The chain recombines TRBV6-4 with TRBJ2-3; the D call of TRBD2 rests on TCRdb alone, since no DNA is present to check it. The CDR3 loop spans 15 amino acids. Germline CDR1 and CDR2: MRHNA and SNTAGT. The chain's CDR3 is CASSDGTSGADTQYF.

The V and J genes are TRBV28 and TRBJ2-7; TCRdb's assignment of TRBD1 cannot be checked, as there is no DNA. Germline V gives CDR1 MDHEN, CDR2 SYDVKM. The length of the CDR3 is 13 residues. Here the CDR3 reads CASSSRGVSEQYF.

This chain connects TRBV19 to TRBJ2-1; the TCRdb call, TRBD1, lacks DNA for checking. CDR1 is LNHDA and CDR2 is SQIVND in the germline V gene (reference sequence). The CDR3 loop spans 12 amino acids. The CDR3 loop is CASSIVGGEQFF.

The rearrangement uses TRBV7-8 and TRBJ2-7. There are 14 residues in the CDR3. The germline V gene has CDR1 SGHVS and CDR2 FQNEAQ. CDR3 sequence: CASSLDFSNYEQYF.

The chain links TRBV19 to TRBJ2-7. Germline V lookup: CDR1 LNHDA, CDR2 SQIVND (reference sequence). CDR3 length: 14 residues. Here the CDR3 reads CASSIKNGDYEQYF.

This sequence joins TRBV20-1 and TRBJ2-7; checking the TCRdb D call of TRBD2 is not possible without DNA. Germline CDR1 is DFQATT and CDR2 is SNEGSKA (reference sequence). The CDR3 is made up of 14 amino acids. This CDR3 reads CSAQPGLAINEQYF.

The chain joins TRBV28 to TRBJ2-7; TCRdb selects TRBD2, and the lack of DNA leaves this call unchecked. CDR1 MDHEN and CDR2 SYDVKM come from the germline V gene. The CDR3 sequence is 16 residues long. CDR3: CASSSGTSGRIYEQYF.

The rearrangement links TRBV29-1 to TRBJ1-2. CDR3 length: 13 residues. From germline, CDR1 is SQVTM and CDR2 ANQGSEA. The CDR3 loop reads CSSWGGTYYGYTF.

The chain joins TRBV14 to TRBJ2-7; checking the TCRdb D call of TRBD1 is not possible without DNA. This CDR3 region has 15 residues. Germline CDR1 SGHDN, CDR2 FVKESK. The CDR3 sequence is CASSQGRSAAYEQYF.

This chain connects TRBV6-5 to TRBJ2-1; the D call of TRBD2 rests on TCRdb alone, since no DNA is present to check it. The CDR3 runs to 15 residues. Germline-derived CDR1 and CDR2 are MNHEY and SVGAGI. The CDR3 reads CASSQGTGTSNEQFF.